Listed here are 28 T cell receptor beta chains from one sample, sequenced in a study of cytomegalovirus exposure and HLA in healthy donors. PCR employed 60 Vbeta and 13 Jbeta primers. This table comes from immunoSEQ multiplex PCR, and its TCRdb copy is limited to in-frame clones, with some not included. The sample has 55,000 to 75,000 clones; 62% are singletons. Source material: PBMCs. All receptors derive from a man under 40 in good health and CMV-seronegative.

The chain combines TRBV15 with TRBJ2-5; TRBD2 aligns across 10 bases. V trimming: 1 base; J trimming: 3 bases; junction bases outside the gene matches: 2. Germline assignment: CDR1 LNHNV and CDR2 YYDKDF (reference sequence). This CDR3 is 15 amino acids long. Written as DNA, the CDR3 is TGTGCCACCAGCAGAGGTAGCGGGGGGAAAGAGACCCAGTACTTC. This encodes CATSRGSGGKETQYF.

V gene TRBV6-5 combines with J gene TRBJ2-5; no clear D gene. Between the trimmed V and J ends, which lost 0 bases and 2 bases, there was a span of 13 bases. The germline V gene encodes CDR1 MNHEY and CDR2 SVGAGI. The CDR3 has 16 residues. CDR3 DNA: TGTGCCAGCAGTTACTCAATGAACGTGAGACAAGAGACCCAGTACTTC. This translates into CASSYSMNVRQETQYF.

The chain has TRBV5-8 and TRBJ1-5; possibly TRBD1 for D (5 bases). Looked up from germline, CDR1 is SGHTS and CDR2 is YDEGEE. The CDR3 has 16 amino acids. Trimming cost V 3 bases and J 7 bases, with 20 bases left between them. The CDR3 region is CASSYPNRRGGQPQHF. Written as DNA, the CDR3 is TGTGCCAGCAGCTACCCCAACAGGAGAGGCGGCCAGCCCCAGCATTTT. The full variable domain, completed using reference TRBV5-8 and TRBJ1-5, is EAGVTQSPTHLIKTRGQQATLRCSPISGHTSVYWYQQALGLGLQFLLWYDEGEERNRGNFPPRFSGRQFPNYSSELNVNALELEDSALYLCASSYPNRRGGQPQHFGDGTRLSIL.

CDR3 DNA sequence: TGTGCCAGCAGCCAGCGGAGGGGGCTTTCACCCCTCCACTTT. Encoded protein: CASSQRRGLSPLHF. The genes are TRBV5-8 and TRBJ1-6; 7 bases match TRBD1. There are 14 residues in the CDR3. CDR1 is SGHTS and CDR2 is YDEGEE in the germline V gene. The junction had 7 bases not matched to a gene; V was cut back by 4 bases and J by 9 bases.

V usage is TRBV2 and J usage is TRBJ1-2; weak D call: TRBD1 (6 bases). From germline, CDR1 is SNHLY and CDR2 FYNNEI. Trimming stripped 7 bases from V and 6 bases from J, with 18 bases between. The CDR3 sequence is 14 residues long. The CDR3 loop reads CASIQDSTKDGYTF. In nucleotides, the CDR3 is TGTGCCAGCATACAGGACAGCACTAAAGATGGCTACACCTTC. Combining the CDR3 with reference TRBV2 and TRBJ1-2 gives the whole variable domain EPEVTQTPSHQVTQMGQEVILRCVPISNHLYFYWYRQILGQKVEFLVSFYNNEISEKSEIFDDQFSVERPDGSNFTLKIRSTKLEDSAMYFCASIQDSTKDGYTFGSGTRLTVV.

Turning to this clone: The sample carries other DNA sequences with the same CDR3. CDR3 protein: CASSLQGAGTEAFF. The DNA of the CDR3 is TGTGCCAGCAGCTTACAGGGGGCTGGGACTGAAGCTTTCTTT. J is TRBJ1-1 and V is TRBV5-4, with TRBD1 matching 9 bases. Germline values: CDR1 SGHNT, CDR2 YYREEE (reference sequence). The J segment lost 5 bases and the V segment lost 2 bases, leaving 4 bases of the junction unmatched. The CDR3 sequence is 14 residues long.

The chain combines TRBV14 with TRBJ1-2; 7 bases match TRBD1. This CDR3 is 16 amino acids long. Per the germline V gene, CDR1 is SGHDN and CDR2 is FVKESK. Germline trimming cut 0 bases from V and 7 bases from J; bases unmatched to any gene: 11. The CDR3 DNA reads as TGTGCCAGCAGCCAAGATCCATTCGAGGGGGCTGGTGGCTACACCTTC. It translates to CASSQDPFEGAGGYTF.

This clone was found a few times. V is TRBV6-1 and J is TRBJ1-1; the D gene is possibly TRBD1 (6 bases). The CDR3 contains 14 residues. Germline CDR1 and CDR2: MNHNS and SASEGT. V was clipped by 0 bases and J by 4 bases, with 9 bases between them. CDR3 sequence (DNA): TGTGCCAGCAGTGAAGCGAGGGGGATCACTGAAGCTTTCTTT. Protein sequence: CASSEARGITEAFF.

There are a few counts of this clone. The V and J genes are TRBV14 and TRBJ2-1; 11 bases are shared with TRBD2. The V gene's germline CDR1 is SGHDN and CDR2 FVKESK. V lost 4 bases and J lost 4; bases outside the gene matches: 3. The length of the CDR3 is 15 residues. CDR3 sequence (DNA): TGTGCCAGCAGCCGGGGACTAGCGGCTTACAATGAGCAGTTCTTC. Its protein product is CASSRGLAAYNEQFF.

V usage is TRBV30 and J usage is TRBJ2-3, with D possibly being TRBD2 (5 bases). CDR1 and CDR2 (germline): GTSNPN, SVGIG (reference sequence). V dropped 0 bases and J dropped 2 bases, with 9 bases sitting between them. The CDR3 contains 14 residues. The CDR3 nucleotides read TGTGCCTGGAGTGTACCTAGCCTCACAGATACGCAGTATTTT. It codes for CAWSVPSLTDTQYF.

The CDR3 DNA reads TGTGCCAGCAGTACCAGGGGGCATAGCAATCAGCCCCAGCATTTT. It is translated as CASSTRGHSNQPQHF. The J gene is TRBJ1-5, the V gene TRBV6-5; 8 bases line up with TRBD1. Per the germline V gene, CDR1 is MNHEY and CDR2 is SVGAGI. The V gene end was trimmed by 5 bases and the J gene end by 0 bases; junction bases not matched to a gene: 3. CDR3 size: 15 residues.

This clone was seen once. The CDR3 nucleotides are TGTGCCAGCAGTCCGGACAGGGGGTATAATTCACCCCTCCACTTT. The encoded protein is CASSPDRGYNSPLHF. The J gene is TRBJ1-6, the V gene TRBV25-1; TRBD1 matches 10 bases. The V gene's germline CDR1 is MGHDK and CDR2 SYGVNS. This CDR3 contains 15 residues. V shed 5 bases, J shed 4 bases, and the junction held 2 bases outside the gene matches.

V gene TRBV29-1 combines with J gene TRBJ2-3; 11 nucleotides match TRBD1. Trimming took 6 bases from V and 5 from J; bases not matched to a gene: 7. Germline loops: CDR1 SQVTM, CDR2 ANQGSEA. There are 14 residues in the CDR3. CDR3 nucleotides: TGCAGCGTCCGCAGGGACAGGGGGGGAGATACGCAGTATTTT. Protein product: CSVRRDRGGDTQYF.

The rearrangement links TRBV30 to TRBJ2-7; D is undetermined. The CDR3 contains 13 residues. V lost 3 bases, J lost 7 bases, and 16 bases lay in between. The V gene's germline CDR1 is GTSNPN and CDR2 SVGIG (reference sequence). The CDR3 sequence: CAWSLVSNEEQYF. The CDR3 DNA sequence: TGTGCCTGGAGCCTCGTGTCCAATGAGGAGCAGTACTTC.

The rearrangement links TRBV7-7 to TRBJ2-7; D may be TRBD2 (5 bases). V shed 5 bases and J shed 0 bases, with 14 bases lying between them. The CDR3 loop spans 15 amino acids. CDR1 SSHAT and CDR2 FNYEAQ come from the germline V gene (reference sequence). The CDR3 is CASSDGIGSSYEQYF. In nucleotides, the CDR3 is TGTGCCAGCAGCGACGGGATAGGAAGCTCCTACGAGCAGTACTTC.

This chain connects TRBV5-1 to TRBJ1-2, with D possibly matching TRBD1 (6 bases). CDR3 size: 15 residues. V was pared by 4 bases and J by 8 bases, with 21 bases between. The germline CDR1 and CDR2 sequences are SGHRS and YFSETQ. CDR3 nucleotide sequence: TGCGCCAGCAGCCCCACCGCCGGGACACCTGGGGGCTACACCTTC. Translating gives CASSPTAGTPGGYTF.

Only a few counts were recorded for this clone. This CDR3 is CASLGTGESAQHF. The CDR3 DNA is TGTGCCAGCCTTGGGACAGGGGAATCAGCCCAGCATTTT. This chain links TRBV6-5 with TRBJ1-5, with TRBD1 matching 10 bases. Germline V gene sequence: CDR1 MNHEY, CDR2 SVGAGI. The CDR3 is 13 amino acids. V lost 8 bases to trimming and J lost 11 bases; unmatched junction nucleotides: 9.

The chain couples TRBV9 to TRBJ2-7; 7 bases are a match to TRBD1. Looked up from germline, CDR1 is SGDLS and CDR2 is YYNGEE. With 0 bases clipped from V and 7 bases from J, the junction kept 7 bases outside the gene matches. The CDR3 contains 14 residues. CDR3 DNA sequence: TGTGCCAGCAGCGTAGGTAAGGGGGCAGAAGAGCAGTACTTC. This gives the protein CASSVGKGAEEQYF.

The CDR3 spells CASSQELEGEQYF. The CDR3 DNA is TGTGCCAGCAGCCAAGAACTTGAGGGCGAGCAGTACTTC. The J gene is TRBJ2-7, the V gene TRBV14, with a weak D call TRBD2 (5 bases). With 0 bases removed from V and 6 bases from J, the gap between germline ends came to 9 bases. The CDR3 loop spans 13 amino acids. Germline V gene lookup returns CDR1 SGHDN and CDR2 FVKESK.

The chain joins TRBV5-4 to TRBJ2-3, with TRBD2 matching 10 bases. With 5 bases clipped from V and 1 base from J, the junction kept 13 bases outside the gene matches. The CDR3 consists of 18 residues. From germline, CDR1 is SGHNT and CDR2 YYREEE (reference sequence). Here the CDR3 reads CASSPDGSGGRRTDTQYF. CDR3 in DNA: TGTGCCAGCAGTCCGGATGGTAGCGGGGGGCGACGCACAGATACGCAGTATTTT.

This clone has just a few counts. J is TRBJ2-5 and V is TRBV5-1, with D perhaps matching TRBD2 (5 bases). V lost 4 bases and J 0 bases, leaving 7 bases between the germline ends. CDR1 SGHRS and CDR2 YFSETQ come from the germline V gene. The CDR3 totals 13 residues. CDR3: CASSLRDQETQYF. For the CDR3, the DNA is TGCGCCAGCAGCCTGAGGGACCAAGAGACCCAGTACTTC. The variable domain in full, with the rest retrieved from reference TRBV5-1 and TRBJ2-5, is KAGVTQTPRYLIKTRGQQVTLSCSPISGHRSVSWYQQTPGQGLQFLFEYFSETQRNKGNFPGRFSGRQFSNSRSEMNVSTLELGDSALYLCASSLRDQETQYFGPGTRLLVL.

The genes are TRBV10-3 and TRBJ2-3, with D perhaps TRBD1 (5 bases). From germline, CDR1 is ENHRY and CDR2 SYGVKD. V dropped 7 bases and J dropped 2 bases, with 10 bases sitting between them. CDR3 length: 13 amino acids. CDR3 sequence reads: CAITGLPTDTQYF. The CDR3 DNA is TGTGCCATCACAGGGCTGCCCACAGATACGCAGTATTTT.

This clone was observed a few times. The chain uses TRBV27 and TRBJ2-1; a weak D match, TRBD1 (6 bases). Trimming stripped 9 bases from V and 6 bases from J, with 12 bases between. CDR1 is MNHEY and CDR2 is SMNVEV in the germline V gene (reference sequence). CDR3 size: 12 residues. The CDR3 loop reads CASGGPVNEQFF. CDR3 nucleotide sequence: TGTGCCAGTGGGGGCCCGGTCAATGAGCAGTTCTTC.

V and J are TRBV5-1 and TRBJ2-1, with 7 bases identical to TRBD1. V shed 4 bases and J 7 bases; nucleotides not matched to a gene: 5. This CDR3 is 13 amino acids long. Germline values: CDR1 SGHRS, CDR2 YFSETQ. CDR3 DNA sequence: TGCGCCAGCAGCCAACAGGGGATAAATGAGCAGTTCTTC. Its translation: CASSQQGINEQFF.

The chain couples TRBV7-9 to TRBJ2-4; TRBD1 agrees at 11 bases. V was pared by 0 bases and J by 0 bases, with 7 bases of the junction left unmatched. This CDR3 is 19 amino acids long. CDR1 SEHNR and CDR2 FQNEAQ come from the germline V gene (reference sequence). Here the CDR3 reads CASSLAGQGAAVAKNIQYF. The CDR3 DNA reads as TGTGCCAGCAGCTTAGCTGGACAGGGGGCGGCGGTAGCCAAAAACATTCAGTACTTC.

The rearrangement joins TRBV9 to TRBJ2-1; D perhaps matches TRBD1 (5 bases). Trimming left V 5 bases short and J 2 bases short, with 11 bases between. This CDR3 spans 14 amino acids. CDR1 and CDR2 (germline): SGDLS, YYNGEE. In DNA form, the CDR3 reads TGTGCCAGCAGGGCAGGGTCAGCCTACAATGAGCAGTTCTTC. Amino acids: CASRAGSAYNEQFF. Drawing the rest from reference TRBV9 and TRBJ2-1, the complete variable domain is DSGVTQTPKHLITATGQRVTLRCSPRSGDLSVYWYQQSLDQGLQFLIQYYNGEERAKGNILERFSAQQFPDLHSELNLSSLELGDSALYFCASRAGSAYNEQFFGPGTRLTVL.

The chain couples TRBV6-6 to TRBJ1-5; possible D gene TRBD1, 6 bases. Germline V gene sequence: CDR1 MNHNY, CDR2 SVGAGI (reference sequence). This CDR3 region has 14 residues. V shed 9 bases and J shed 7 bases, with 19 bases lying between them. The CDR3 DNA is TGTGCCAGTTGCACAGGGTCCTTGGGGCAGCCCCAGCATTTT. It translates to CASCTGSLGQPQHF.

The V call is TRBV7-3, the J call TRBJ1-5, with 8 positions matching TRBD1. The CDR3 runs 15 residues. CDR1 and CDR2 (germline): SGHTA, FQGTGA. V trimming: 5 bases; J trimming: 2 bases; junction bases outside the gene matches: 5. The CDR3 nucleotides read TGTGCCAGCAGCCCTGGACAGGGTGGCAATCAGCCCCAGCATTTT. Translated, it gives CASSPGQGGNQPQHF. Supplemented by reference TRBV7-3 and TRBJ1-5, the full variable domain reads GAGVSQTPSNKVTEKGKYVELRCDPISGHTALYWYRQSLGQGPEFLIYFQGTGAADDSGLPNDRFFAVRPEGSVSTLKIQRTERGDSAVYLCASSPGQGGNQPQHFGDGTRLSIL.